This T cell receptor beta chain was retrieved from a study of T-cell memory formation after mild COVID-19. Across the whole study: The two donors had largely donor-specific TCR clusters. Study-wide results and limits: Among CD4+ contracting clones, most were CM and EM, and CD8+ ones EMRA.

One entry per CDR3 protein results from TCRdb running MiXCR on the 5' RACE reads. The data show hundreds of thousands of distinct CDR3 sequences, roughly 15% seen once. The sample holds a few counts of this clonotype. What it binds is unknown. The TCR originated in a man younger than 35 who had mild COVID-19 (a few samples of this study predate the infection). Cell type and time point are not known. Sequencing used PBMCs or a T cell subset sorted from them (not recorded which).

CDR3 sequence (DNA): TGTGCCAGCAACTTGGAGGGGAACACCGGGGAGCTGTTTTTT. Translation: CASNLEGNTGELFF. This chain uses TRBV2 with TRBJ2-2; TRBD2 is a possible D gene (6 bases). The CDR3 sequence is 14 residues long. CDR1 and CDR2 (germline): SNHLY, FYNNEI. The V gene lost 7 bases and the J gene lost 1 base, with 10 bases spanning the gap.